This record concerns one T cell receptor beta chain sequence. V was cut by 1 base and J by 4 bases, with 4 bases left in between. CDR3 length: 12 residues. These data belong to a study of blood T cell repertoires in COVID-19. About the research overall: In each case, the material was cDNA or gDNA derived from T cells, B-cell-depleted T cells, or PBMCs.

Profiling relied on immunoSEQ multiplex PCR, and the TCRdb table lists in-frame clones only, not all of them. The sample has approximately 90,000 clones, about 85% seen once. Specimen: peripheral blood. This receptor was identified in a human donor in a cohort sampled during active COVID-19. The V and J genes are TRBV12-3 or TRBV12-4 and TRBJ1-1; D unclear. The CDR3: CASSLVLTEAFF. In nucleotides, the CDR3 is TGTGCCAGCAGTTTAGTACTCACTGAAGCTTTCTTT.